This record covers a single T cell receptor (beta chain). The table lists this clone with a few counts. The antigen it recognizes is unknown. No base-level quality is on record; no much larger clone is a single base apart. These data come from a study of control samples from healthy donors and cancer patients (dated by TCRdb to the early 2020s). The library was obtained by the immunoSEQ multiplex PCR assay. Drawn from immuneACCESS, this table holds only the in-frame rearrangements with V and J called that TCRdb kept. Clones are partly lost; checked studies trace under half to an unresolved V gene and leave the rest unexplained. The sample has about 77,000 clones on record, around 92% of them singletons. Over 4.5% of the sample is taken by the ten largest. Sequences SGHTA (CDR1) and FQGTGA (CDR2) are obtained from the germline V gene. V is shortened by 1 base, J by 1 base, and the region joining them spans 10 bases. The CDR3 sequence holds 15 residues, the cysteine and phenylalanine included. The read is trimmed to its CDR3 DNA, 45 bases read in frame from base 1.

Sequenced input: blood. This sequence originates from a woman aged 60-70 years in good health. The chain was built from TRBV7-3 and TRBJ1-1; no confident D gene assignment can be made. In nucleotides, the sequence is TGTGCCAGCAGCTTAAGAGCAGACCCGAACACTGAAGCTTTCTTT. The resulting protein is CASSLRADPNTEAFF. The full variable domain, completed from the reference TRBV7-3 and TRBJ1-1 proteins outside the CDR3, reads GAGVSQTPSNKVTEKGKYVELRCDPISGHTALYWYRQSLGQGPEFLIYFQGTGAADDSGLPNDRFFAVRPEGSVSTLKIQRTERGDSAVYLCASSLRADPNTEAFFGQGTRLTVV.